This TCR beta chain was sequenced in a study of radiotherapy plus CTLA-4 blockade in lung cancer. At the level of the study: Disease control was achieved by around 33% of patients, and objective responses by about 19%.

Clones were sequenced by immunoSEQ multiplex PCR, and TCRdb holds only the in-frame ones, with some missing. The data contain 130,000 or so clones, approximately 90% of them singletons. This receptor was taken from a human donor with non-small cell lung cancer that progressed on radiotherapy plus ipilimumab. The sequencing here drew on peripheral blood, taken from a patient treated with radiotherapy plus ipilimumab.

The CDR3 DNA follows: TGTGCCAGCAGCTGGGTAGCGGGAGGGCGTTACAATGAGCAGTTCTTC. Residues: CASSWVAGGRYNEQFF. The gene calls are TRBV5-6 and TRBJ2-1; 11 positions agree with TRBD2. The germline gives CDR1 SGHDT, CDR2 YYEEEE. The CDR3 consists of 16 residues. Trimming removed 3 bases from V and 4 bases from J; junction bases left unmatched: 6.